This TCR beta chain originates from a study of T cell repertoires in cytomegalovirus infection. Across the whole study: As its CMV epitopes, the study selected recently identified HLA-C-restricted and well-studied HLA-B-restricted targets.

The CDR3 contains 13 residues. Per the germline V gene, CDR1 is MNHEY and CDR2 is SMNVEV (reference sequence). Between the trimmed V and J ends, which lost 6 bases and 5 bases, there was a span of 13 bases. For this clonotype: No antigen is known for it.

Via MiXCR, TCRdb re-called the reads, giving one row per CDR3 protein. The sample includes about 830,000 distinct CDR3 sequences, less than 35% of them seen just once. This TCR was sampled from a human donor in good health (CMV status not recorded). Some clones in this sample may be carry-over from other donors' samples. Sample: cultured CD8+ T cells from PBMCs, taken from culture after CMV antigen stimulation. This chain uses TRBV27 with TRBJ2-5, with D possibly TRBD1 on 6 matching bases. In DNA form, the CDR3 reads TGTGCCAGCAGCAAACAGGGTCTGGAGACCCAGTACTTC. It is translated as CASSKQGLETQYF.